This TCR beta chain was observed in a study of T cells in narcolepsy. About the research overall: Donors had narcolepsy type 1 or type 2, or were healthy controls. Study findings and constraints: Autoreactive clone sequences were missing from some blood memory CD4+ repertoires.

The germline CDR1 and CDR2 sequences are MGHRA and YSYEKL. The germline V and J ends were trimmed by 0 bases and 8 bases, with 8 bases remaining between them. The CDR3 has 14 residues. Worth noting for this clone: The antigen is undetermined.

Generated by immunoSEQ multiplex PCR, the TCRdb table keeps only in-frame clones and is missing some. The sample has 20,000 to 30,000 clones, approximately 60% seen once. The gene calls are TRBV4-1 and TRBJ1-6; no firm D call. Sequencing was carried out using memory (CD45RA-) CD4+ T cells from blood. The receptor's source is a human donor in good health. Here the CDR3 reads CASSQDVRDSPLHF. CDR3 in DNA: TGCGCCAGCAGCCAAGACGTGCGGGATTCACCCCTCCACTTT.